What follows describes a single T cell receptor beta chain. The target of this receptor is not known. No per-base quality is available; no much larger clone lies one base away. Taken with the paper, the label for treatment or condition translates to: live attenuated yellow fever vaccine strain. At each blood-draw timepoint, two biological replicates of bulk PBMCs were obtained. A standard Ficoll-Paque protocol was used to isolate PBMCs from peripheral blood. RNA was extracted with TriZol from bulk PBMCs, CD4 and CD8 fractions, and dextramer-positive and dextramer-negative fractions. TCR cDNA was made using 5'RACE template switching, a step that added a universal primer site and unique molecular identifiers. Priming for cDNA synthesis came from both the TCR alpha and TCR beta constant segments. Libraries were amplified in two PCR steps, with sample barcodes and sequencing adapters added in the second step. Sequencing of libraries was done on Illumina HiSeq 2500 (2x100 bp) or NovaSeq (2x150 bp). On the authors' methods: MIGEC handled demultiplexing of reads and collapsing into UMI consensus sequences, while MiXCR performed V(D)J alignment. Vaccine-responding clonotypes were defined with edgeR using replicate PBMC samples, requiring FDR below 0.01 and a log2 fold change above 5 up to day 15. Each bulk clonotype received a CD4 or CD8 identity based on whether the sequenced CD4 or CD8 repertoire contained that clonotype at higher abundance. Starting from the raw public reads, TCRdb applied fastp trimming at Q25, assembled clones with MiXCR and retained in-frame beta chains. Every CDR3 protein is listed once, alongside the most common genes and DNA of its rows. The V and J calls, along with clone size, are taken from TCRdb and not from the paper's own processing. A total of hundreds of thousands of distinct CDR3 sequences appear in this sample, 15% to 20% of them only once. Jointly, the top ten make up 14% of the sample.

The data derive from a study of T cells after yellow fever vaccination (dated by TCRdb to about 2019). Regarding the complete study: The SMART-Seq v4 Ultra Low Input RNA kit was used to prepare libraries from fractions with low cell numbers. Bulk TCR alpha and beta repertoires were sequenced longitudinally to track T-cell clones before and after primary and booster YFV17D yellow fever vaccination. Two healthy male donors, one aged 18 to 29 and one aged 30 to 40 years, made up the cohort. Blood was drawn at multiple timepoints before and after primary and secondary immunization, with bulk PBMC replicates and cell subsets isolated. What the authors observed across the whole study: Computational filtering was required because FACS-sorted repertoires could contain abundant contaminating clonotypes from the bulk population. A small share of clonotypes occurred in both CD4 and CD8 compartments, likely arising from convergent recombination. Because the study included only a couple of donors, the extent to which the findings can be generalized is limited. The secondary T-cell response was weaker than the primary response but faster, peaking on day 5 instead of day 15. After the booster, most clones that had expanded after primary vaccination were detected again (around 97% of CD4 and more than 85% of CD8), suggesting broad maintenance of memory.

Sequences were derived from PBMCs, sampled 15 days after the yellow fever booster vaccination. The source is a man younger than 40 who received the YFV17D yellow fever vaccine.

The nucleotide sequence is TGCAGCGTTGAACGCCCCGGGACAGGACACACAGATACGCAGTATTTT. Its protein is CSVERPGTGHTDTQYF. The chain joins TRBV29-1 to TRBJ2-3; the junction holds 8 bases that match TRBD1. From the cysteine up to the phenylalanine, the CDR3 has a length of 16 residues. The DNA shown is the 48-base CDR3, in frame from base 1. From a lookup of the germline V gene, CDR1 and CDR2 are SQVTM and ANQGSEA. After removal of 2 bases from V and 2 bases from J, the junction retains 9 bases not matched to a gene.